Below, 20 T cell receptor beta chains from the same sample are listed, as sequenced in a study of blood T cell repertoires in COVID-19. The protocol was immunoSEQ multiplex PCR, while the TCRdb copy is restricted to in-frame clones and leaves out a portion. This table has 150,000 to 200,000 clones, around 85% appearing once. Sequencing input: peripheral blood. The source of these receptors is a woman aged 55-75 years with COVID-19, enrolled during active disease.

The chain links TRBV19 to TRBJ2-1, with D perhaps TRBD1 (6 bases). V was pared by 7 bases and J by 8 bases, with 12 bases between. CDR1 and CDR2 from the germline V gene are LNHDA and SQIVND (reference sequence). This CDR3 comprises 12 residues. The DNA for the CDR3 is TGTGCCAGTATGGACAGCCCCCATGAGCAGTTCTTC. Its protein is CASMDSPHEQFF.

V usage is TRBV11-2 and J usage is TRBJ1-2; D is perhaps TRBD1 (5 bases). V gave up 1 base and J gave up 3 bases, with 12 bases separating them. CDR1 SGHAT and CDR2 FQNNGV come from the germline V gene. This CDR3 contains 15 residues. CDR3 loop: CASSLGAGRYYGYTF. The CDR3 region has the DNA TGTGCCAGCAGCTTAGGGGCAGGGCGGTACTATGGCTACACCTTC.

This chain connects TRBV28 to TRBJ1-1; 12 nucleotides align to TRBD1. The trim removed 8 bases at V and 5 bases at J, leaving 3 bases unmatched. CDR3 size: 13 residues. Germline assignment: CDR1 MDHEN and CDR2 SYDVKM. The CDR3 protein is CASPGQGATEAFF. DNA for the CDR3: TGTGCCAGCCCGGGACAGGGGGCAACTGAAGCTTTCTTT.

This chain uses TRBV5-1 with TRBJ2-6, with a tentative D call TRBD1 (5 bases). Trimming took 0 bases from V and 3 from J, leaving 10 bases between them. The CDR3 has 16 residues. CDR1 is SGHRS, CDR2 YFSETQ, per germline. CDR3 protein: CASSLGVRGGANVLTF. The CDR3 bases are TGCGCCAGCAGCTTGGGCGTAAGGGGTGGGGCCAACGTCCTGACTTTC.

The CDR3 bases are TGTGCCAGCAGTGAAGTACAGGGGTTCGCTGAAGCTTTCTTT. It specifies CASSEVQGFAEAFF. V and J are TRBV2 and TRBJ1-1; TRBD1 matches 7 bases. With 1 base clipped from V and 6 bases from J, the junction kept 5 bases outside the gene matches. The germline V gene encodes CDR1 SNHLY and CDR2 FYNNEI. The CDR3 consists of 14 residues. The variable domain in full, with the rest retrieved from reference TRBV2 and TRBJ1-1, is EPEVTQTPSHQVTQMGQEVILRCVPISNHLYFYWYRQILGQKVEFLVSFYNNEISEKSEIFDDQFSVERPDGSNFTLKIRSTKLEDSAMYFCASSEVQGFAEAFFGQGTRLTVV.

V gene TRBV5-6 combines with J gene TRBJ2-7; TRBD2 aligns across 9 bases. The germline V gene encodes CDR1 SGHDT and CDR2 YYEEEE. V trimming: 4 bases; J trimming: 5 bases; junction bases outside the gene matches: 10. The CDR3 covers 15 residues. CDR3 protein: CASSAPGLASHEQYF. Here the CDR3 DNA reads TGTGCCAGCAGCGCACCGGGACTAGCTTCCCACGAGCAGTACTTC.

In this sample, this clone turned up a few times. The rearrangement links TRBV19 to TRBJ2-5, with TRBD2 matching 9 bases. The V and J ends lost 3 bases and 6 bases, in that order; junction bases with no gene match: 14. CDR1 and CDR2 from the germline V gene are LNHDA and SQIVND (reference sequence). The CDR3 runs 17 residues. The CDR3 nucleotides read TGTGCCAGTAGTATCTCTAGCGGGATGGGGGCGGGAAAGACCCAGTACTTC. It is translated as CASSISSGMGAGKTQYF.

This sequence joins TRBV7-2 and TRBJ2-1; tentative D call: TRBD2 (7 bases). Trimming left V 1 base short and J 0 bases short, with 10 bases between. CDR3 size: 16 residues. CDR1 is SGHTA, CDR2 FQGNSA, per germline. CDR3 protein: CASSLVGGASYNEQFF. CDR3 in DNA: TGTGCCAGCAGCTTAGTGGGGGGGGCCTCCTACAATGAGCAGTTCTTC.

The CDR3 spells CASSLAQGAPGYTF. The CDR3 DNA follows: TGTGCCAGCAGCTTGGCTCAGGGGGCGCCTGGCTACACCTTC. V usage is TRBV5-5 and J usage is TRBJ1-2; TRBD1 matches 8 bases. This CDR3 is built from 14 residues. Germline V CDR1 and CDR2: SGHKS, YYEKEE (reference sequence). The J segment lost 7 bases and the V segment lost 0 bases, leaving 5 bases of the junction unmatched. Full variable domain (rest looked up from reference TRBV5-5 and TRBJ1-2): DAGVTQSPTHLIKTRGQQVTLRCSPISGHKSVSWYQQVLGQGPQFIFQYYEKEERGRGNFPDRFSARQFPNYSSELNVNALLLGDSALYLCASSLAQGAPGYTFGSGTRLTVV.

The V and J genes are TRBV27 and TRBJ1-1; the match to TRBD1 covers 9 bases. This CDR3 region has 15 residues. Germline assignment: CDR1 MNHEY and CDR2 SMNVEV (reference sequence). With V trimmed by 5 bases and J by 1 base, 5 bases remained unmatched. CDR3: CASSPSTGGNTEAFF. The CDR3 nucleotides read TGTGCCAGCAGTCCGTCGACAGGGGGGAACACTGAAGCTTTCTTT.

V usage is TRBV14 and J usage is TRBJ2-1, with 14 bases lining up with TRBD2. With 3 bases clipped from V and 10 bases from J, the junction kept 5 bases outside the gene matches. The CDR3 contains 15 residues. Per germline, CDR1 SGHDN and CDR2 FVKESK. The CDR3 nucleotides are TGTGCCAGCAGCCACCAGGGACTAGCGGGAGAGGAGCAGTTCTTC. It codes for CASSHQGLAGEEQFF.

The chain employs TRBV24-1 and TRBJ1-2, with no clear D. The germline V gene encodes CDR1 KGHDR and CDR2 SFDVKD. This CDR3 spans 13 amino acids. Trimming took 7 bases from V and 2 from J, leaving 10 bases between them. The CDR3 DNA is TGTGCCACCAGCCGTGATGGCAACTATGGCTACACCTTC. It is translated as CATSRDGNYGYTF.

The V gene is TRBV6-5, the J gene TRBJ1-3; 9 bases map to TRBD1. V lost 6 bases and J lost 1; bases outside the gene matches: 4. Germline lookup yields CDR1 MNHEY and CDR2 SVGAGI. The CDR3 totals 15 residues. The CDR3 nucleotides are TGTGCCAGCAGAACAGGGACAGGGTCTGGAAACACCATATATTTT. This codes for CASRTGTGSGNTIYF.

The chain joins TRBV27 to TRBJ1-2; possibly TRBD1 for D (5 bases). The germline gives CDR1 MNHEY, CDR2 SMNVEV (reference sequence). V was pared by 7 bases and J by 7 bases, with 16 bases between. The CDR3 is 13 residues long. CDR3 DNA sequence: TGTGCCAGCACCTCCGAACCCAGGGTTGGCTACACCTTC. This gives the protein CASTSEPRVGYTF.

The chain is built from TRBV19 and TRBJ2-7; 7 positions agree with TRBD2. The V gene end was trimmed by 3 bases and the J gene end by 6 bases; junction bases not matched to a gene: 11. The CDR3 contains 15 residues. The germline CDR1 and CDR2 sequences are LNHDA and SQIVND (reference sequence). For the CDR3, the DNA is TGTGCCAGTAGTATCGGGGGACTATTACTCTCCGAGCAGTACTTC. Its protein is CASSIGGLLLSEQYF.

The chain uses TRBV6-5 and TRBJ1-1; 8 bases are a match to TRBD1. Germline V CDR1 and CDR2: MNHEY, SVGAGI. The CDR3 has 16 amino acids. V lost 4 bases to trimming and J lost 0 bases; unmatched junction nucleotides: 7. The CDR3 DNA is TGTGCCAGCAGTTCCGGACAGGGTCTTTTGAACACTGAAGCTTTCTTT. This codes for CASSSGQGLLNTEAFF.

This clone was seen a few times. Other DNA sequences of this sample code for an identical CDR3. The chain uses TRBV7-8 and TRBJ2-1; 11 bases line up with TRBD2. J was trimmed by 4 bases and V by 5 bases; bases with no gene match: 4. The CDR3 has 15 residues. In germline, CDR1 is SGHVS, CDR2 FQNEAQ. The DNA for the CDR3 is TGTGCCAGCAGCCCGGGACTAGCGGATTACAATGAGCAGTTCTTC. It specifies CASSPGLADYNEQFF.

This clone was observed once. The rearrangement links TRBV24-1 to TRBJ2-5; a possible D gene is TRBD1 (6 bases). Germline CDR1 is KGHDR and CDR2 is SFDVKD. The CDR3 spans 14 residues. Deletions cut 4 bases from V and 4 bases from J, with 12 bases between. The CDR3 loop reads CATSEDSGRETQYF. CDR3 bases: TGTGCCACCAGTGAGGACAGCGGACGAGAGACCCAGTACTTC.

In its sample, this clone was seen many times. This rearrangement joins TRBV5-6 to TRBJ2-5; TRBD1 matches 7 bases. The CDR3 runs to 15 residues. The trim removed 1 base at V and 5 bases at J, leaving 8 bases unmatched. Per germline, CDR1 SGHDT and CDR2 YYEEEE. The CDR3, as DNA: TGTGCCAGCAGCTTGTACAGGGGACGGCGGGAGACCCAGTACTTC. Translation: CASSLYRGRRETQYF.

This chain's CDR3 is CASSSREVVSNQPQHF. CDR3 DNA: TGTGCCAGCAGTTCCCGGGAGGTCGTGAGCAATCAGCCCCAGCATTTT. This chain uses TRBV2 with TRBJ1-5, with unresolved D. V dropped 5 bases and J dropped 1 base, with 15 bases sitting between them. The CDR3 loop spans 16 amino acids. Germline CDR1 reads SNHLY; CDR2 reads FYNNEI.